One sample yielded the 16 T cell receptor beta chains listed below, sequenced in a study of blood T cells in healthy people across ages. Then a second PCR, running about 6 to 11 cycles, was carried out with a sample-barcoded 5' primer and a J-beta primer mix. MiXCR was run by TCRdb on the 5' RACE reads, yielding one entry per CDR3 protein. The sample lists 1.5 million to 2 million distinct CDR3 sequences, roughly 27% occurring once. Sample: blood. The receptor set was obtained from a woman in her 30s in good health.

Concerning this clonotype: A read error may account for a junction end that differs from germline. This chain links TRBV5-1 with TRBJ2-5; a weak D match, TRBD2 (6 bases). The DNA end is more similar to TRBJ2-7, so the J call may be wrong. This CDR3 spans 16 amino acids. Germline V lookup: CDR1 SGHRS, CDR2 YFSETQ. CDR3 coding DNA: TGCGCCAGCAACTTGCCCCAGGCGGCGGGACGCTACGAGCAGTACTTC. Amino acid sequence: CASNLPQAAGRYEQYF.

This clonotype was counted at least ten times. The V call is TRBV20-1, the J call TRBJ2-7; possible D gene TRBD1, 5 bases. In germline, CDR1 is DFQATT, CDR2 SNEGSKA (reference sequence). CDR3 length: 13 residues. V lost 0 bases, J lost 2 bases, and 8 bases lay in between. The CDR3 bases are TGCAGTGCTAGAGATCGCAGGGCCTACGAGCAGTACTTC. As protein: CSARDRRAYEQYF.

This clonotype was counted many times. This chain uses TRBV6-5 with TRBJ2-7; the D gene is possibly TRBD2 (6 bases). The germline V and J ends were trimmed by 3 bases and 4 bases, with 13 bases remaining between them. Germline V gene sequence: CDR1 MNHEY, CDR2 SVGAGI. The CDR3 is 14 amino acids. In nucleotides, the CDR3 is TGTGCCAGCAGTTATGGGGCTAGCGCATACGAGCAGTACTTC. It translates to CASSYGASAYEQYF.

This clonotype was seen more than once but under ten times. The rearrangement joins TRBV28 to TRBJ2-7, with TRBD2 matching over 9 bases. CDR3 length: 16 amino acids. With 7 bases clipped from V and 7 bases from J, the junction kept 17 bases outside the gene matches. Per the germline V gene, CDR1 is MDHEN and CDR2 is SYDVKM. The CDR3 region is CASTNHLAGSGSEQYF. The CDR3 DNA sequence: TGTGCCAGCACAAATCATCTAGCGGGATCGGGATCTGAGCAGTACTTC.

This clonotype was seen only a few times. A much larger clone differs from this one at a single base, so this may be a read error. The chain carries TRBV12-3 or TRBV12-4 and TRBJ2-5; D gene uncertain. The CDR3 is 13 amino acids. The V end lost 7 bases, the J end lost 3 bases, and 12 bases lay between the germline ends. The DNA for the CDR3 is TGTGCCAGCAATTCGCGGACGGAAGAGACCCAGTACTTC. Residues: CASNSRTEETQYF.

This chain joins TRBV5-1 and TRBJ1-4; D is unclear. Germline-derived CDR1 and CDR2 are SGHRS and YFSETQ. Trimming removed 0 bases at V and 3 bases at J, with 15 bases between. The CDR3 spans 17 residues. The CDR3 bases are TGCGCCAGCAGCTTGGGTCACAGCCCGAGGGCTAATGAAAAACTGTTTTTT. Translation: CASSLGHSPRANEKLFF.

The count of this clonotype is one. A much bigger clone sits one base away, suggesting this may be a read error. The chain couples TRBV25-1 to TRBJ2-5; the match to TRBD2 covers 7 bases. The CDR3 runs to 12 residues. The trim removed 5 bases at V and 7 bases at J, leaving 4 bases unmatched. Germline V gene sequence: CDR1 MGHDK, CDR2 SYGVNS. CDR3 bases: TGTGCCAGCAGTCCCGGGGGGTTGACCCAGTACTTC. It specifies CASSPGGLTQYF.

The chain joins TRBV18 to TRBJ2-7; D possibly corresponds to TRBD1 (6 bases). Germline loops: CDR1 KGHSH, CDR2 LQKENI. V dropped 4 bases and J dropped 1 base, with 17 bases sitting between them. The CDR3 runs to 16 residues. The CDR3 nucleotides read TGTGCCAGCTCACGACCACAGGGCCCCAGATCCTACGAGCAGTACTTC. Its protein is CASSRPQGPRSYEQYF.

This chain connects TRBV5-1 to TRBJ2-3, with D perhaps assigned TRBD1 or TRBD2 (5 bases each). V lost 4 bases, J lost 3 bases, and 18 bases lay in between. This CDR3 region has 16 residues. Germline CDR1 is SGHRS and CDR2 is YFSETQ. CDR3 in DNA: TGCGCCAGCAGCGGGGACCCTCAGAGGCCTACAGATACGCAGTATTTT. This translates into CASSGDPQRPTDTQYF.

The chain combines TRBV6-2 or TRBV6-3 with TRBJ2-7, with 15 bases lining up with TRBD2. CDR3 size: 17 residues. The V gene's germline CDR1 is MNHEY and CDR2 SVGEGT. With 5 bases clipped from V and 0 bases from J, the junction kept 5 bases outside the gene matches. CDR3 coding DNA: TGTGCCAGCAGTCGCGGGACTAGCGGGGGGAGCTCCTACGAGCAGTACTTC. Its translation: CASSRGTSGGSSYEQYF.

The chain has TRBV2 and TRBJ2-7, with 7 bases that match TRBD1. Germline V gives CDR1 SNHLY, CDR2 FYNNEI. The CDR3 is 14 residues long. J gave up 4 bases and V 6 bases, and 9 bases lay outside the gene matches. CDR3 protein: CASRAEQGLYEQYF. CDR3 DNA sequence: TGTGCCAGCAGGGCAGAACAGGGGTTGTACGAGCAGTACTTC. Combining the CDR3 with reference TRBV2 and TRBJ2-7 gives the whole variable domain EPEVTQTPSHQVTQMGQEVILRCVPISNHLYFYWYRQILGQKVEFLVSFYNNEISEKSEIFDDQFSVERPDGSNFTLKIRSTKLEDSAMYFCASRAEQGLYEQYFGPGTRLTVT.

V is TRBV3-1 and J is TRBJ2-1, with 10 bases matching TRBD2. CDR1 and CDR2 (germline): LGHDT, YNNKEL (reference sequence). The CDR3 length is 17 residues. The trim removed 3 bases at V and 4 bases at J, leaving 9 bases unmatched. The CDR3 DNA is TGTGCCAGCAGCCACTGGGGGAAGCGGGAGGGTTACAATGAGCAGTTCTTC. The encoded protein is CASSHWGKREGYNEQFF.

The chain links TRBV20-1 to TRBJ1-4, with D uncertain. Trimming took 0 bases from V and 0 from J, leaving 8 bases between them. The CDR3 extends over 15 amino acids. Germline values: CDR1 DFQATT, CDR2 SNEGSKA (reference sequence). The CDR3 spells CSARERPATNEKLFF. CDR3 coding DNA: TGCAGTGCTAGAGAGCGACCTGCAACTAATGAAAAACTGTTTTTT.

In this sample, this clonotype turned up once. The chain employs TRBV4-1 and TRBJ2-1, with TRBD2 matching over 11 bases. The CDR3 contains 16 residues. The germline CDR1 and CDR2 sequences are MGHRA and YSYEKL. V lost 2 bases, J lost 6 bases, and 6 bases stayed unmatched. The CDR3 protein is CASSQPISGGGNEQFF. The DNA of the CDR3 is TGCGCCAGCAGCCAACCGATTAGCGGGGGGGGCAATGAGCAGTTCTTC.

Regarding this clonotype: This may be a read error, as it is one base from a much larger clone. This chain links TRBV6-6 with TRBJ2-7; D is unresolved. This CDR3 region has 13 residues. Per the germline V gene, CDR1 is MNHNY and CDR2 is SVGAGI (reference sequence). CDR3 in DNA: TGTACCAGCAGTTCGTCCTTGGAGAGCGAGCAGTACTTC. It specifies CTSSSSLESEQYF.

This chain connects TRBV7-9 to TRBJ2-5; 9 bases align to TRBD1. CDR3 length: 16 amino acids. Germline V gene lookup returns CDR1 SEHNR and CDR2 FQNEAQ (reference sequence). The trim removed 5 bases at V and 5 bases at J, leaving 12 bases unmatched. In DNA form, the CDR3 reads TGTGCCAGCAGCCTCACAGGGGGCTCCATCCAGGAGACCCAGTACTTC. Amino acids: CASSLTGGSIQETQYF.